A single sample gave rise to the 18 T cell receptor beta chains below, sequenced in a study of T cells in Graves' hyperthyroidism and ophthalmopathy. RNA transcripts served as the template for amplifying TCR beta CDR3 regions. The HTBI primer set served for first-round RT-PCR of the TCR CDR3. A single record per CDR3 protein comes from TCRdb applying MiXCR to the multiplex PCR reads. Among a few hundred thousand distinct CDR3 sequences listed, approximately 15% were seen once. Sequenced input: blood. These receptors were taken from a woman aged 18-29 years with Graves' hyperthyroidism.

This chain connects TRBV20-1 to TRBJ1-2; tentative D call: TRBD1 (6 bases). Germline CDR1 and CDR2: DFQATT and SNEGSKA (reference sequence). Trimming shortened V by 0 bases and J by 4 bases, and 15 bases separated the two germline ends. The CDR3 is made up of 15 amino acids. In DNA, the CDR3 is TGCAGTGCTAGAGATCAGGCAGGGGCTAGCTATGGCTACACCTTC. This gives the protein CSARDQAGASYGYTF.

There are many counts of this clonotype. V and J are TRBV9 and TRBJ2-5; 7 nucleotides agree with TRBD2. The ends lost 0 bases at V and 2 bases at J; junction bases unmatched: 4. CDR3 length equals 15 residues. From germline, CDR1 is SGDLS and CDR2 YYNGEE. CDR3 in amino acids: CASSVGGGRQETQYF. CDR3 sequence (DNA): TGTGCCAGCAGCGTAGGGGGAGGGCGACAAGAGACCCAGTACTTC.

This chain uses TRBV7-7 with TRBJ2-5; D may be TRBD1 (5 bases). Trimming cost V 4 bases and J 7 bases, with 13 bases left between them. The CDR3 sequence is 13 residues long. The germline V gene has CDR1 SSHAT and CDR2 FNYEAQ (reference sequence). The CDR3 DNA sequence: TGTGCCAGCAGCTCGGACATTCTGGGGACCCAGTACTTC. It specifies CASSSDILGTQYF.

This clonotype was counted at least ten times. The chain recombines TRBV19 with TRBJ1-1, with D perhaps TRBD1 (6 bases). The CDR3 is made up of 13 amino acids. V was shortened by 3 bases and J by 7 bases, with 12 bases between the two germline ends. The germline CDR1 and CDR2 sequences are LNHDA and SQIVND (reference sequence). Here the CDR3 reads CASSMGGLLEAFF. CDR3 DNA: TGTGCCAGTAGTATGGGGGGGCTGCTTGAAGCTTTCTTT. Filled out from reference TRBV19 and TRBJ1-1, the complete variable domain reads DGGITQSPKYLFRKEGQNVTLSCEQNLNHDAMYWYRQDPGQGLRLIYYSQIVNDFQKGDIAEGYSVSREKKESFPLTVTSAQKNPTAFYLCASSMGGLLEAFFGQGTRLTVV.

J is TRBJ2-3 and V is TRBV18, with 12 bases that match TRBD2. Germline CDR1 reads KGHSH; CDR2 reads LQKENI. This CDR3 has 16 amino acids. V trimming: 3 bases; J trimming: 0 bases; junction bases outside the gene matches: 1. The CDR3 protein is CASSPTSGGSTDTQYF. The CDR3 DNA reads TGTGCCAGCTCACCGACTAGCGGGGGTAGCACAGATACGCAGTATTTT.

The chain carries TRBV10-1 and TRBJ2-1, with 7 bases lining up with TRBD2. The CDR3 sequence is 14 residues long. Germline V gene data show CDR1 as WNHNN and CDR2 as SYGVQD (reference sequence). V gave up 2 bases and J gave up 9 bases; unmatched junction bases: 7. The CDR3 reads CASSERRELGEQFF. In nucleotides, the CDR3 is TGCGCCAGCAGTGAGAGGCGGGAGTTGGGTGAGCAGTTCTTC.

This clonotype showed up many times. The chain joins TRBV5-5 to TRBJ1-1; D gene uncertain. The V gene's germline CDR1 is SGHKS and CDR2 YYEKEE (reference sequence). Trimming took off 6 bases at V and 1 base at J, with 10 bases between the two ends. This CDR3 contains 13 residues. Here the CDR3 DNA reads TGTGCCAGCACCGCCACACCGAACACTGAAGCTTTCTTT. Protein: CASTATPNTEAFF.

This clonotype was counted many times. The chain carries TRBV6-5 and TRBJ1-2; 8 positions match TRBD1. There are 15 residues in the CDR3. V gave up 0 bases and J gave up 4 bases; unmatched junction bases: 4. Germline V gives CDR1 MNHEY, CDR2 SVGAGI. The CDR3 sequence: CASSYSSGGVYGYTF. CDR3 DNA: TGTGCCAGCAGTTACTCGTCAGGGGGCGTCTATGGCTACACCTTC.

This clonotype was observed at least ten times. V gene TRBV12-3 or TRBV12-4 combines with J gene TRBJ1-2, with a weak D call TRBD1 (6 bases). Trimming cost V 5 bases and J 4 bases, with 14 bases left between them. The CDR3 is 14 residues long. CDR3 bases: TGTGCCAGCAGTCCCCCGGACAGCCTCTATGGCTACACCTTC. It translates to CASSPPDSLYGYTF.

In its sample, this clonotype was seen a few times. V gene TRBV19 combines with J gene TRBJ1-1; no clear D gene. This CDR3 region has 13 residues. Germline CDR1 is LNHDA and CDR2 is SQIVND (reference sequence). V shed 11 bases and J shed 4 bases, with 17 bases lying between them. In nucleotides, the CDR3 is TGTGCCGCGACCCGGGCGTCGAGCACTGAAGCTTTCTTT. This translates into CAATRASSTEAFF.

The count of this clonotype is one. The V gene is TRBV12-5, the J gene TRBJ2-7; TRBD1 agrees at 9 bases. Germline CDR1 is LGHNT and CDR2 is FRNRAP. The CDR3 loop spans 17 amino acids. V lost 0 bases, J lost 2 bases, and 8 bases stayed unmatched. CDR3 sequence reads: CASGLVPGTGLAYEQYF. Here the CDR3 DNA reads TGTGCTAGTGGTTTGGTACCCGGGACAGGGTTAGCCTACGAGCAGTACTTC.

This clonotype was counted between two and nine times. This sequence joins TRBV27 and TRBJ2-7; 12 bases fit TRBD2. The CDR3 totals 20 residues. The J segment lost 2 bases and the V segment lost 2 bases, leaving 16 bases of the junction unmatched. Germline V gene lookup returns CDR1 MNHEY and CDR2 SMNVEV (reference sequence). The DNA of the CDR3 is TGTGCCAGCAGTTTACGTGGAAGCTTGGCTAGCGGGAGGGCCCCCTACGAGCAGTACTTC. This sequence encodes CASSLRGSLASGRAPYEQYF.

This clonotype came up many times. The chain couples TRBV6-1 to TRBJ2-1; 11 bases align to TRBD2. The CDR3 has 14 residues. V dropped 6 bases and J dropped 6; count of bases not matched to a gene: 4. Per the germline V gene, CDR1 is MNHNS and CDR2 is SASEGT. CDR3 amino acids: CASSGSGRVNEQFF. CDR3 sequence (DNA): TGTGCCAGCAGCGGTAGCGGGAGGGTCAATGAGCAGTTCTTC.

This clonotype was counted only a few times. The chain uses TRBV19 and TRBJ2-7; D is unresolved. CDR3 length equals 13 residues. V lost 0 bases and J lost 7, with 10 bases in between. The germline V gene encodes CDR1 LNHDA and CDR2 SQIVND (reference sequence). DNA for the CDR3: TGTGCCAGTAGTATAGATCTCATCGGAGAGCAGTACTTC. As protein: CASSIDLIGEQYF.

This sequence joins TRBV12-3 or TRBV12-4 and TRBJ2-1; D tentatively reads TRBD1 or TRBD2 (6 bases each). Trimming stripped 8 bases from V and 6 bases from J, with 20 bases between. The CDR3 has 15 amino acids. CDR3 region: CASLGEEGDINEQFF. The CDR3, as DNA: TGTGCCAGCCTTGGAGAGGAGGGGGATATCAATGAGCAGTTCTTC.

This clonotype was picked up many times. The CDR3 DNA is TGTGCCAGTAGTCCCCGAACAGGGGTAAACCCTGAAGCTTTCTTT. This encodes CASSPRTGVNPEAFF. The chain is built from TRBV19 and TRBJ1-1, with TRBD1 matching 7 bases. The CDR3 is 15 residues long. CDR1 is LNHDA and CDR2 is SQIVND in the germline V gene (reference sequence). V lost 5 bases and J lost 6; bases outside the gene matches: 12.

This clonotype was detected many times. The rearrangement joins TRBV6-2 or TRBV6-3 to TRBJ2-6; possibly TRBD1 or TRBD2 for D (6 bases each). Germline CDR1 MNHEY, CDR2 SVGEGT. The CDR3 sequence is 18 residues long. V was clipped by 0 bases and J by 3 bases, with 15 bases between them. The CDR3 coding sequence is TGTGCCAGCAGTTACTCGGCAGGGGAGGTTGGTGGGGCCAACGTCCTGACTTTC. It encodes CASSYSAGEVGGANVLTF.

This clonotype occurred many times. Written as DNA, the CDR3 is TGTGCCAGCAGCTTAGACCGGGACTTATTCTACAATGAGCAGTTCTTC. Amino acids: CASSLDRDLFYNEQFF. The chain couples TRBV11-2 to TRBJ2-1, with D tentatively TRBD2 (6 bases). The CDR3 loop spans 16 amino acids. The V end lost 0 bases, the J end lost 3 bases, and 12 bases lay between the germline ends. Germline CDR1 is SGHAT and CDR2 is FQNNGV. Using reference TRBV11-2 and TRBJ2-1 for the parts outside the CDR3, the full variable domain is EAGVAQSPRYKIIEKRQSVAFWCNPISGHATLYWYQQILGQGPKLLIQFQNNGVVDDSQLPKDRFSAERLKGVDSTLKIQPAKLEDSAVYLCASSLDRDLFYNEQFFGPGTRLTVL.